This T cell receptor beta chain was sequenced for a study of identical twins. V lost 4 bases and J 0 bases, leaving 10 bases between the germline ends. Per germline, CDR1 ENHRY and CDR2 SYGVKD. The length of the CDR3 is 15 residues. cDNA molecules carried unique molecular identifiers, and template switching added a universal primer site. TCRdb called the 5' RACE reads again in MiXCR, with one record for every CDR3 protein. The data show 350,000 to 600,000 distinct CDR3 sequences, approximately 15% seen once. A note on this clonotype: The antigen remains unidentified.

Notes on the study in general: Invariant populations such as MAIT and iNKT cells could partly muddle zero-insertion analyses. Insertion counts were lower in abundant cord blood beta clonotypes, a trend that memory repertoires did not show. Twins shared beta out-of-frame sequences in excess, but this excess was weaker.

The same sample was also studied in work on yellow fever vaccine responses in identical twins.

Sequenced: CD4+ T cells sorted from blood. The clonotype originates from a woman between 18 and 30 years old in good health. The chain employs TRBV10-3 and TRBJ2-1; tentatively, D is TRBD1 (6 bases). CDR3 amino acids: CAISGDTRSYNEQFF. In nucleotides, the CDR3 is TGTGCCATCAGTGGGGACACCCGCTCCTACAATGAGCAGTTCTTC.